This TCR beta chain was captured by sequencing in a study of blood T cell repertoires in COVID-19. Study overall: The United States, Italy and Spain were the sources of the acute and convalescent COVID-19 samples.

Original data processing: Estimation of nucleated cell counts was performed using reference gene primer amplification. TCRdb's copy holds only in-frame clones and misses some; the assay was immunoSEQ multiplex PCR. V and J calls and clone size are as listed in that table; D and trimming were resolved from the DNA. Of about 210,000 clones listed, roughly four fifths were seen once; the top ten hold approximately 9.2%. Trimming cost V 2 bases and J 2 bases, with 15 bases left between them. Germline V gene data show CDR1 as KGHDR and CDR2 as SFDVKD. The CDR3 totals 16 residues. The rearrangement joins TRBV24-1 to TRBJ2-7; perhaps TRBD1 as D (6 bases). This receptor was taken from a man in his forties or fifties who had recovered from COVID-19. The material sequenced was PBMCs or T cells enriched from blood (not recorded which). The CDR3 nucleotides are TGTGCCACCAGTGATTCTCCCGGACAGTTTGCCTACGAGCAGTACTTC. This sequence encodes CATSDSPGQFAYEQYF.